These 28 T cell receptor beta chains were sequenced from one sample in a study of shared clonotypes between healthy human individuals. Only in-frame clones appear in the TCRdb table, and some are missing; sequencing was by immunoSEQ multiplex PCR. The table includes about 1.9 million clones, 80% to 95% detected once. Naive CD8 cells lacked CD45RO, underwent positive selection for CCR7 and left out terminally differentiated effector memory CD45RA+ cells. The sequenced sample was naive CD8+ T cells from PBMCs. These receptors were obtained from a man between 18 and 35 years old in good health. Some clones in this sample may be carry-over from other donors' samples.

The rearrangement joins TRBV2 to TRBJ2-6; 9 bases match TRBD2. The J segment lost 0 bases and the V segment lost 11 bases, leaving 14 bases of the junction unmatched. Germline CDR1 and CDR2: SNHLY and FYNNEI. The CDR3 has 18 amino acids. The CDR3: CAGGRETSPSSGANVLTF. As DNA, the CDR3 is TGTGCCGGCGGGAGGGAGACCTCCCCTAGCTCTGGGGCCAACGTCCTGACTTTC. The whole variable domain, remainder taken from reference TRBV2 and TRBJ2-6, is EPEVTQTPSHQVTQMGQEVILRCVPISNHLYFYWYRQILGQKVEFLVSFYNNEISEKSEIFDDQFSVERPDGSNFTLKIRSTKLEDSAMYFCAGGRETSPSSGANVLTFGAGSRLTVL.

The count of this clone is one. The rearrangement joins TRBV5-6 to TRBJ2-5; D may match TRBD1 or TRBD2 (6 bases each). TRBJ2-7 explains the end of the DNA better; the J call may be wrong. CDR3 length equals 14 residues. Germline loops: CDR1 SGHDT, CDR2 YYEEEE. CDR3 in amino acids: CASSLAGDIYEQYF. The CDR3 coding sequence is TGTGCCAGCAGCTTGGCGGGGGACATCTACGAGCAGTACTTC.

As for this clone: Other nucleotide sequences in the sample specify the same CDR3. The CDR3 spells CASSDRGNEQFF. DNA for the CDR3: TGTGCCAGTAGTGACAGGGGTAATGAGCAGTTCTTC. V gene TRBV19 combines with J gene TRBJ2-1; 8 bases are shared with TRBD1. CDR3 length: 12 amino acids. CDR1 and CDR2 (germline): LNHDA, SQIVND (reference sequence). J lost 7 bases, V lost 5 bases, and 1 base had no gene match.

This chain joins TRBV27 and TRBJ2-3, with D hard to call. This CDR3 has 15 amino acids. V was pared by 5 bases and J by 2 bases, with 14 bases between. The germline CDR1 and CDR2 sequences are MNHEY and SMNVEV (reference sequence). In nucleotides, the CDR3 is TGTGCCAGCAGTCCACAGCTACCGACCACAGATACGCAGTATTTT. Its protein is CASSPQLPTTDTQYF.

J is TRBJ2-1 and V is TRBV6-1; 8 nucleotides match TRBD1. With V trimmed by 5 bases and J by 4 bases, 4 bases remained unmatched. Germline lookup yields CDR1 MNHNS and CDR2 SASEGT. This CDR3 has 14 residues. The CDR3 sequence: CASSHRGSYNEQFF. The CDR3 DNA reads TGTGCCAGCAGTCACAGGGGGAGTTACAATGAGCAGTTCTTC.

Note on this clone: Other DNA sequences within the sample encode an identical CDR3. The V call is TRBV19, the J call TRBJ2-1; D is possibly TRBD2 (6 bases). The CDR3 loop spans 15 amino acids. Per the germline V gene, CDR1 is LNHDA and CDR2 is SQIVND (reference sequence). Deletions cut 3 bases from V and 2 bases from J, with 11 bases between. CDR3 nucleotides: TGTGCCAGTAGTATTAGCGGTTCACCCTACAATGAGCAGTTCTTC. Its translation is CASSISGSPYNEQFF.

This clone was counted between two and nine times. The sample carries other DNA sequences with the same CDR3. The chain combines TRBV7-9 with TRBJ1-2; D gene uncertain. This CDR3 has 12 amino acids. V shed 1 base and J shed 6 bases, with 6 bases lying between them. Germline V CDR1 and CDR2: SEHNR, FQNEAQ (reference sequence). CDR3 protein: CASSLDGDGYTF. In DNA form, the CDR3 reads TGTGCCAGCAGCTTAGACGGGGATGGCTACACCTTC.

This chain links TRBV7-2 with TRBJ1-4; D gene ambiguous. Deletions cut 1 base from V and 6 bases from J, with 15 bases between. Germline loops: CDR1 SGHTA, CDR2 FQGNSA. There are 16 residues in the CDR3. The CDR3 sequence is CASSLEGWTDYEKLFF. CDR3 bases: TGTGCCAGCAGCTTAGAGGGTTGGACGGATTATGAAAAACTGTTTTTT.

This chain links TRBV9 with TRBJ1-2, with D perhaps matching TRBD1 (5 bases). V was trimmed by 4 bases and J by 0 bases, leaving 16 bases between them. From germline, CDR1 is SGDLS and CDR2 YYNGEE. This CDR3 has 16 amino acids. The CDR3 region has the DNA TGTGCCAGCAGCTCCGACTGGGACTTAGCTAACTATGGCTACACCTTC. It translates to CASSSDWDLANYGYTF. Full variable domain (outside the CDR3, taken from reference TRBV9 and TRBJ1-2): DSGVTQTPKHLITATGQRVTLRCSPRSGDLSVYWYQQSLDQGLQFLIQYYNGEERAKGNILERFSAQQFPDLHSELNLSSLELGDSALYFCASSSDWDLANYGYTFGSGTRLTVV.

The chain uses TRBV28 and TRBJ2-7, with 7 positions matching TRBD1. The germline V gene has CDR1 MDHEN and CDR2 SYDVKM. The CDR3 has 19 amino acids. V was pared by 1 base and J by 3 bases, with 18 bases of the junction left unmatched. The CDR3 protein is CASSLFFGWVGQEYYEQYF. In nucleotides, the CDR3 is TGTGCCAGCAGTTTATTTTTCGGATGGGTAGGACAGGAATACTACGAGCAGTACTTC.

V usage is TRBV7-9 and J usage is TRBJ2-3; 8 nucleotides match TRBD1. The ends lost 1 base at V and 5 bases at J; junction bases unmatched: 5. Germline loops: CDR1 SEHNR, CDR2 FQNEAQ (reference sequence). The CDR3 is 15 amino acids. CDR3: CASSLGTGLEDTQYF. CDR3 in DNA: TGTGCCAGCAGCTTAGGGACAGGGCTTGAAGATACGCAGTATTTT. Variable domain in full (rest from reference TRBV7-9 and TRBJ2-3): DTGVSQNPRHKITKRGQNVTFRCDPISEHNRLYWYRQTLGQGPEFLTYFQNEAQLEKSRLLSDRFSAERPKGSFSTLEIQRTEQGDSAMYLCASSLGTGLEDTQYFGPGTRLTVL.

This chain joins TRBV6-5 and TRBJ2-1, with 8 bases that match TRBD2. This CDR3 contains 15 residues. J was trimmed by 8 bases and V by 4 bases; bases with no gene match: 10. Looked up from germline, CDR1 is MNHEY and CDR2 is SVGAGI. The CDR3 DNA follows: TGTGCCAGCAGTTCATCTAGCGGGCGGGCCCATGAGCAGTTCTTC. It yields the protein CASSSSSGRAHEQFF.

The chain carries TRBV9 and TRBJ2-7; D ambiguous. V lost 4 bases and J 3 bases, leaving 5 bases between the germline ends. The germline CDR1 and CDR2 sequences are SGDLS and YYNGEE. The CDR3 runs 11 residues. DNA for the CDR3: TGTGCCAGCAGCCCCCACTACGAGCAGTACTTC. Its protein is CASSPHYEQYF.

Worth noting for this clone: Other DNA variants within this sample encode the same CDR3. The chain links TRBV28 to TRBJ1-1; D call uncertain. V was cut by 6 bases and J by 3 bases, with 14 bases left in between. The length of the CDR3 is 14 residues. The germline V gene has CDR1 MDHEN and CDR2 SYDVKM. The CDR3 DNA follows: TGTGCCAGCAGCCCGCCGGGCAGTGACACTGAAGCTTTCTTT. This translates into CASSPPGSDTEAFF.

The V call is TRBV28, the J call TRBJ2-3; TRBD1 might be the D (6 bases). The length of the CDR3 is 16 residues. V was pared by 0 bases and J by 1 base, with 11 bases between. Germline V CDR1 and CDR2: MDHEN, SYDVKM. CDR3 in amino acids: CASSLWGAAGTDTQYF. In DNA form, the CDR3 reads TGTGCCAGCAGTTTATGGGGGGCAGCAGGCACAGATACGCAGTATTTT.

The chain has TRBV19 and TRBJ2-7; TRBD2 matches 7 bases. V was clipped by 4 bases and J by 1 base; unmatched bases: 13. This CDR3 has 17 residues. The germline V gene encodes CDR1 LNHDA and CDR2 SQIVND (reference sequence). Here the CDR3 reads CASSTLGWGGRSYEQYF. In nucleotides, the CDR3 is TGTGCCAGTAGTACCCTCGGTTGGGGCGGGAGATCCTACGAGCAGTACTTC.

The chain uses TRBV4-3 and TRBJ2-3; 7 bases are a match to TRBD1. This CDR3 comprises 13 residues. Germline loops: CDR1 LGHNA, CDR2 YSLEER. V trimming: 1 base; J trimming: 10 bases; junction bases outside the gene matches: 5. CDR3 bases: TGCGCCAGCAGCCAAGGCCGACAGGGTCCGCAGTATTTT. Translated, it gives CASSQGRQGPQYF.

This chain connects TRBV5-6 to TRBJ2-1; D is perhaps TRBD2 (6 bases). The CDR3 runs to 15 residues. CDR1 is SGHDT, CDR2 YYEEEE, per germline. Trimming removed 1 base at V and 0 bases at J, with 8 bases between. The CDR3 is CASSLQTSSYNEQFF. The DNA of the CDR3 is TGTGCCAGCAGCTTGCAGACTAGCTCCTACAATGAGCAGTTCTTC. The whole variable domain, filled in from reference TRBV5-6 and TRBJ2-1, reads DAGVTQSPTHLIKTRGQQVTLRCSPKSGHDTVSWYQQALGQGPQFIFQYYEEEERQRGNFPDRFSGHQFPNYSSELNVNALLLGDSALYLCASSLQTSSYNEQFFGPGTRLTVL.

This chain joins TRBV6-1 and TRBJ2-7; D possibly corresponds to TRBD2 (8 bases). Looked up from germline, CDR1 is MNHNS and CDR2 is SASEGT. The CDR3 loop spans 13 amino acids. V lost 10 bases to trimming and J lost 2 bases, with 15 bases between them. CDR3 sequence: CAKTGRGPYEQYF. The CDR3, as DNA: TGTGCCAAGACCGGGAGGGGGCCCTACGAGCAGTACTTC.

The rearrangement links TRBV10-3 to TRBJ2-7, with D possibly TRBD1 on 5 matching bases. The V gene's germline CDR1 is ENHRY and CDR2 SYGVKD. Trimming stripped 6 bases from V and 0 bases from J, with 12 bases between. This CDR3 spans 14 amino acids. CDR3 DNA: TGTGCCATCAGCCTGACAGAGAGCTCCTACGAGCAGTACTTC. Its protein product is CAISLTESSYEQYF.

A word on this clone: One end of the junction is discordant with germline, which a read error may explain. In nucleotides, the CDR3 is TGTGCCAGCACCTTATCTGGGGCCAACGTCCTGACTTTC. Protein: CASTLSGANVLTF. The chain combines TRBV7-9 with TRBJ2-6, with unresolved D. This CDR3 has 13 residues. Looked up from germline, CDR1 is SEHNR and CDR2 is FQNEAQ (reference sequence).

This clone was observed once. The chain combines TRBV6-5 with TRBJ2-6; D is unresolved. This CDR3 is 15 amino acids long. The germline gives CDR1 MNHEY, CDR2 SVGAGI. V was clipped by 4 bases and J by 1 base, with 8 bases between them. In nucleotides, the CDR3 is TGTGCCAGCAGTTTAGGGCCTTCTGGGGCCAACGTCCTGACTTTC. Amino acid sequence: CASSLGPSGANVLTF.

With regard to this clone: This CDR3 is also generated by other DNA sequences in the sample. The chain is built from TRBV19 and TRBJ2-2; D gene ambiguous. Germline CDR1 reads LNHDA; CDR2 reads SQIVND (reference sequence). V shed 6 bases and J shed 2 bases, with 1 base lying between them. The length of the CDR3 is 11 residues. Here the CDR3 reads CASRNTGELFF. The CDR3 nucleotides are TGTGCCAGTAGAAACACCGGGGAGCTGTTTTTT.

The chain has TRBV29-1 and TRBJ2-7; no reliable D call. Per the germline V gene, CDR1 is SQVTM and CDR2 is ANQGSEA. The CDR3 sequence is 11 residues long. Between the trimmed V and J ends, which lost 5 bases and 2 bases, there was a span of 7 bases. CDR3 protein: CSVRRPYEQYF. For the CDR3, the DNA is TGCAGCGTTCGGCGTCCCTACGAGCAGTACTTC.

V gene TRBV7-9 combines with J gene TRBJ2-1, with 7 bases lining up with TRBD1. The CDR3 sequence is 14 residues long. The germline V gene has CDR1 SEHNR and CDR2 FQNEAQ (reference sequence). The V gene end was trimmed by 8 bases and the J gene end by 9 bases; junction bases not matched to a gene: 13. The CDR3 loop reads CASSDRVPQGEQFF. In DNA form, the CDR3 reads TGTGCCAGCTCCGACAGGGTCCCCCAAGGTGAGCAGTTCTTC.

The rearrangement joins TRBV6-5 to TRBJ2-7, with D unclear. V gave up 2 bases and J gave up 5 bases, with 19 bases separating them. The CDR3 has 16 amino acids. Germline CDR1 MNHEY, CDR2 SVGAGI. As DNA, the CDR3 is TGTGCCAGCAGTTACGAAAGGCCGACCCTTATACACGAGCAGTACTTC. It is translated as CASSYERPTLIHEQYF.

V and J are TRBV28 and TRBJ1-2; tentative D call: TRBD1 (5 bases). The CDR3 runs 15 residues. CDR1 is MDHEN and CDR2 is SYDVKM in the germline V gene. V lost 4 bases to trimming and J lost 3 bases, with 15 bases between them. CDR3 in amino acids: CASSSFQGLHYGYTF. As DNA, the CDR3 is TGTGCCAGCAGTTCGTTTCAGGGACTCCACTATGGCTACACCTTC.

Written as DNA, the CDR3 is TGTGCCAGCAGTGGACTAGCGGGAGCCCCAGATACGCAGTATTTT. Amino acids: CASSGLAGAPDTQYF. The chain has TRBV28 and TRBJ2-3; the match to TRBD2 covers 13 bases. Germline values: CDR1 MDHEN, CDR2 SYDVKM. This CDR3 has 15 residues. V was pared by 5 bases and J by 4 bases, with 3 bases of the junction left unmatched.